This TCR beta chain came from a study of blood T cell repertoires in COVID-19. Germline CDR1 is LGHNA and CDR2 is YNFKEQ. The CDR3 runs 15 residues. V was shortened by 3 bases and J by 2 bases, with 13 bases between the two germline ends. Only in-frame clones appear in the TCRdb table, and some are missing; sequencing was by immunoSEQ multiplex PCR. The profile shows around 300,000 clones, approximately 85% of them singletons. This TCR was recovered from a human donor in a cohort sampled during active COVID-19. This rearrangement joins TRBV4-2 to TRBJ2-5, with D possibly TRBD2 on 5 matching bases. Sequenced input: peripheral blood. The CDR3 DNA reads as TGTGCCAGCAGCCAGCCTCCGGGATCACAAGAGACCCAGTACTTC. Its translation is CASSQPPGSQETQYF.